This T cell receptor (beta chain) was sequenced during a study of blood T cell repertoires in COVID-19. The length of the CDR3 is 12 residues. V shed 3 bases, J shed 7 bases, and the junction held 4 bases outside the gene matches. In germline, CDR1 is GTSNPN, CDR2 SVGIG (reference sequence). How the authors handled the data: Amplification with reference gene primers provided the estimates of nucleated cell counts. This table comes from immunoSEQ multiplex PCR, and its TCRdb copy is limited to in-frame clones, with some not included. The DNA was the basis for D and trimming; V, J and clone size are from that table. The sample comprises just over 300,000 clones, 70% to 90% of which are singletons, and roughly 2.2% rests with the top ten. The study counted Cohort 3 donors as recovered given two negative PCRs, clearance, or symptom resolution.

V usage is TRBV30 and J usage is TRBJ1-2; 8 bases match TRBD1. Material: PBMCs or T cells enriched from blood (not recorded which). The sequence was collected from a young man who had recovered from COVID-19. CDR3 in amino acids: CAWRQGAFGYTF. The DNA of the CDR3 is TGTGCCTGGAGGCAGGGGGCGTTTGGCTACACCTTC.